These 3 T cell receptor beta chains came from one sample sequenced in a study of blood T cells in healthy people across ages. Next came a second PCR, run for about 6 to 12 cycles, which used a sample-barcoded 5' primer along with a J-beta primer mix. TCRdb re-derived calls from the 5' RACE reads in MiXCR, one entry per CDR3 protein. The sample lists some 1.8 million distinct CDR3 sequences; roughly two fifths were seen once. Sequenced sample: blood. Every receptor here comes from a human donor in good health.

This clonotype appeared a few times. One junction end does not reproduce the germline sequence, and a read error may be involved. This chain uses TRBV13 with TRBJ1-2; 7 bases line up with TRBD1. The CDR3 contains 15 residues. CDR1 is PRHDT and CDR2 is FYEKMQ in the germline V gene (reference sequence). CDR3 sequence: CASSHGDSRYYGHTF. Written as DNA, the CDR3 is TGTGCCAGCAGCCACGGGGACAGTCGATACTATGGCCACACCTTC.

This chain connects TRBV20-1 to TRBJ2-1; either TRBD1 or TRBD2 may fit D (7 bases each). CDR3 length: 15 residues. Trimming pared 6 bases from V and 7 bases from J, leaving 22 bases between. Per the germline V gene, CDR1 is DFQATT and CDR2 is SNEGSKA (reference sequence). The DNA for the CDR3 is TGCAGTGCCACTCGGGGTGGGAGGGGGCCGAATGAGCAGTTCTTC. Translating gives CSATRGGRGPNEQFF.

The rearrangement uses TRBV5-1 and TRBJ1-5, with a weak D call TRBD1 (6 bases). Germline lookup yields CDR1 SGHRS and CDR2 YFSETQ. The ends were cut back, 4 bases at V and 7 bases at J, with 18 bases in the middle. The CDR3 covers 15 residues. The CDR3 reads CASSLNSGVNQPQHF. In DNA, the CDR3 is TGCGCCAGCAGCCTCAACTCAGGGGTAAACCAGCCCCAGCATTTT.